This is a list of T cell receptor beta chains from one sample in a study of cytomegalovirus exposure and HLA in healthy donors. Clones were read by immunoSEQ multiplex PCR, and TCRdb kept only the in-frame ones, dropping some. The table lists under 400,000 clones, 75% to 90% of them singletons. The sample comprised PBMCs. All receptors derive from a woman between 18 and 29 years old in good health and CMV-seronegative. The CDR3 runs from the conserved cysteine through the conserved F or W. D genes are given only for firm matches. Clone sizes are given selectively: once, few, many, or a class where the clone is expanded.

j_gene,v_gene,d_gene,abundance,CDR3nt,CDR3aa
TRBJ1-1,TRBV14,.,.,TGTGCCAGCAGCCAAGTCCAGGGTGAAGACACTGAAGCTTTCTTT,CASSQVQGEDTEAFF
TRBJ2-7,TRBV5-1,TRBD2,.,TGCGCCAGCAGCTTGTGGTGGGAGGGCCAACACGAGCAGTACTTC,CASSLWWEGQHEQYF
TRBJ2-7,TRBV7-2,TRBD2,.,TGTGCCAGCAGCTTAGGGGAGCTAGCGGGAGTCCCCTACGAGCAGTACTTC,CASSLGELAGVPYEQYF
TRBJ1-1,TRBV9,TRBD1,.,TGTGCCAGCAGCGTAGGGGGTACAGGGGGAAACACTGAAGCTTTCTTT,CASSVGGTGGNTEAFF
TRBJ2-1,TRBV19,.,.,TGTGCCAGTAGCCTAGAATCCCTCGCTTACAATGAGCAGTTCTTC,CASSLESLAYNEQFF
TRBJ2-3,TRBV7-8,TRBD1,once,TGTGCCAGCAGCTCGGGACAGCCCACATATACGCAGTATTTT,CASSSGQPTYTQYF
TRBJ1-4,TRBV29-1,.,.,TGCAGCGTTGAAGCCCCGGCTAATGAAAAACTGTTTTTT,CSVEAPANEKLFF
TRBJ1-4,TRBV7-6,.,.,TGTGCCAGCAGCTCCACCCTTAGCGAAAAACTGTTTTTT,CASSSTLSEKLFF
TRBJ2-7,TRBV2,.,once,TGTGCCAGCAGGGCGACACTGACCTACGAGCAGTACTTC,CASRATLTYEQYF
TRBJ1-4,TRBV7-9,TRBD1,.,TGTGCCAGCAGCCTCCGACAGGGCCGTATGTTTCCTAATGAAAAACTGTTTTTT,CASSLRQGRMFPNEKLFF
TRBJ1-2,TRBV7-6,.,.,TGTGCCAGCAGCTTACACAATAACTATGGCTACACCTTC,CASSLHNNYGYTF
TRBJ1-1,TRBV25-1,.,.,TGTGCCAGCAGCGTACTTTCGAAGACAGGAATGAACACTGAAGCTTTCTTT,CASSVLSKTGMNTEAFF
TRBJ2-7,TRBV5-1,.,.,TGCGCCAGCAGCTTGGCCCAGGGAGGTCTTGCCTACGAGCAGTACTTC,CASSLAQGGLAYEQYF
TRBJ2-1,TRBV5-1,TRBD1,.,TGCGCCAGCAGCCCGAGCCAGGGGGCTCGAAGGTTCTACAATGAGCAGTTCTTC,CASSPSQGARRFYNEQFF
TRBJ1-1,TRBV7-2,TRBD1,.,TGTGCCAGCAGCTCAGGACAGGGGCTACTGAACACTGAAGCTTTCTTT,CASSSGQGLLNTEAFF
TRBJ1-2,TRBV9,TRBD1,.,TGTGCCAGCAGTACAGGGGGGAGGTATGGCTACACCTTC,CASSTGGRYGYTF